Below, 28 T cell receptor beta chains from the same sample are listed, as sequenced in a study of cytomegalovirus exposure and HLA in healthy donors. Repertoires were generated with immunoSEQ multiplex PCR, while TCRdb's copy carries only in-frame clones and drops some. Here the sample spans about 330,000 clones, 87% being singletons. Sequenced sample: PBMCs. Source of these receptors: a woman in her twenties or thirties in good health and CMV-seropositive.

The chain links TRBV9 to TRBJ2-1, with TRBD2 matching 10 bases. This CDR3 is 17 amino acids long. Trimming removed 3 bases from V and 0 bases from J; junction bases left unmatched: 6. Germline V CDR1 and CDR2: SGDLS, YYNGEE. The CDR3 DNA follows: TGTGCCAGCAGCGCCGGGACTAGCGCTAGCTCCTACAATGAGCAGTTCTTC. Amino acids: CASSAGTSASSYNEQFF.

The rearrangement joins TRBV27 to TRBJ2-7; TRBD1 matches 12 bases. After removal of 8 bases from V and 0 bases from J, the junction contained 17 bases not matched to a gene. CDR1 is MNHEY and CDR2 is SMNVEV in the germline V gene (reference sequence). The CDR3 spans 19 residues. The CDR3 spells CASSRGAGQGAKGSYEQYF. CDR3 nucleotides: TGTGCCAGCTCGCGCGGAGCGGGACAGGGGGCGAAAGGCTCCTACGAGCAGTACTTC.

This rearrangement joins TRBV5-1 to TRBJ2-3; D gene uncertain. Deletions cut 1 base from V and 6 bases from J, with 18 bases between. This CDR3 contains 16 residues. Looked up from germline, CDR1 is SGHRS and CDR2 is YFSETQ. The CDR3 loop reads CASSLSPAVRSDTQYF. The CDR3 DNA reads as TGCGCCAGCAGCTTGTCCCCGGCTGTCAGGTCTGATACGCAGTATTTT.

The rearrangement joins TRBV19 to TRBJ2-1; 14 positions agree with TRBD2. CDR1 is LNHDA, CDR2 SQIVND, per germline (reference sequence). With V trimmed by 4 bases and J by 7 bases, 3 bases remained unmatched. This CDR3 contains 15 residues. The DNA of the CDR3 is TGTGCCAGTAGTACTGGGACTAGCGGGAGAAATGAGCAGTTCTTC. This sequence encodes CASSTGTSGRNEQFF.

The chain employs TRBV7-9 and TRBJ2-1; D remains ambiguous. The CDR3 contains 12 residues. Germline CDR1 reads SEHNR; CDR2 reads FQNEAQ (reference sequence). V dropped 1 base and J dropped 9 bases, with 7 bases sitting between them. CDR3 in DNA: TGTGCCAGCAGCTTAGGATACGGTGAGCAGTTCTTC. Residues: CASSLGYGEQFF.

V gene TRBV5-1 combines with J gene TRBJ2-7; 7 bases match TRBD1. Germline V lookup: CDR1 SGHRS, CDR2 YFSETQ. The CDR3 totals 15 residues. Losses at the gene ends were 3 bases for V and 6 bases for J; bases not matched to a gene: 12. The CDR3 DNA follows: TGCGCCAGCAGCTCGGAGACAGGGCTAGGGGTCGAGCAGTACTTC. Its protein is CASSSETGLGVEQYF.

This chain connects TRBV30 to TRBJ2-7, with 7 nucleotides matching TRBD1. Germline loops: CDR1 GTSNPN, CDR2 SVGIG (reference sequence). The CDR3 is made up of 13 amino acids. Germline trimming cut 1 base from V and 6 bases from J; bases unmatched to any gene: 6. CDR3 DNA sequence: TGTGCCTGGAGTGGGACAGGTAAAAGCGAGCAGTACTTC. This gives the protein CAWSGTGKSEQYF.

The V and J genes are TRBV2 and TRBJ1-3, with D uncertain. Trimming took off 1 base at V and 4 bases at J, with 8 bases between the two ends. The length of the CDR3 is 14 residues. The germline V gene encodes CDR1 SNHLY and CDR2 FYNNEI. CDR3 protein: CASSEEPGGNTIYF. The CDR3 DNA reads as TGTGCCAGCAGTGAAGAGCCGGGCGGAAACACCATATATTTT.

The rearrangement uses TRBV28 and TRBJ1-2; D uncertain. V lost 6 bases, J lost 1 base, and 6 bases lay in between. CDR1 and CDR2 (germline): MDHEN, SYDVKM. The CDR3 contains 12 residues. The CDR3 nucleotides are TGTGCCAGCAGAGAAAGTAACTATGGCTACACCTTC. It translates to CASRESNYGYTF.

This chain links TRBV30 with TRBJ1-1, with a tentative D call TRBD1 (6 bases). Trimming pared 2 bases from V and 11 bases from J, leaving 21 bases between. The germline gives CDR1 GTSNPN, CDR2 SVGIG (reference sequence). The CDR3 spans 14 residues. The CDR3 reads CAWSPTGHLRQAFF. The CDR3 DNA is TGTGCCTGGAGTCCAACGGGACACCTGCGACAGGCTTTCTTT.

The rearrangement uses TRBV25-1 and TRBJ2-1; 8 bases agree with TRBD1. The CDR3 has 15 amino acids. Germline CDR1 reads MGHDK; CDR2 reads SYGVNS. The V and J ends lost 7 bases and 3 bases, in that order; junction bases with no gene match: 8. The chain's CDR3 is CASMWTGSYYNEQFF. The CDR3 coding sequence is TGTGCCAGCATGTGGACAGGGTCATACTACAATGAGCAGTTCTTC.

The V call is TRBV5-1, the J call TRBJ2-5; D might be TRBD1 or TRBD2, each matching 5 bases. V lost 0 bases and J 1 base, leaving 16 bases between the germline ends. From germline, CDR1 is SGHRS and CDR2 YFSETQ. CDR3 size: 17 residues. The CDR3 DNA reads TGCGCCAGCAGCTTGGAGGTAGGGGACCCGCTCCAAGAGACCCAGTACTTC. Amino acid sequence: CASSLEVGDPLQETQYF.

The chain is built from TRBV4-1 and TRBJ2-7, with 11 positions matching TRBD2. Per germline, CDR1 MGHRA and CDR2 YSYEKL. After removal of 4 bases from V and 3 bases from J, the junction contained 5 bases not matched to a gene. This CDR3 contains 15 residues. The CDR3 DNA reads TGCGCCAGCAGCCCAATAGCGGGGGGGAACTACGAGCAGTACTTC. This gives the protein CASSPIAGGNYEQYF.

The gene calls are TRBV7-8 and TRBJ2-1; 10 nucleotides match TRBD2. The CDR3 covers 15 residues. Germline values: CDR1 SGHVS, CDR2 FQNEAQ. The junction had 9 bases not matched to a gene; V was cut back by 7 bases and J by 6 bases. The CDR3 loop is CASNEIAGGSNEQFF. The CDR3 DNA sequence: TGTGCCAGCAACGAAATAGCGGGAGGATCCAATGAGCAGTTCTTC.

V and J are TRBV4-3 and TRBJ2-7; 7 bases are shared with TRBD1. Germline assignment: CDR1 LGHNA and CDR2 YSLEER. This CDR3 region has 17 residues. V trimming: 0 bases; J trimming: 7 bases; junction bases outside the gene matches: 15. CDR3 in amino acids: CASSQDSGPGGSWEQYF. The CDR3 DNA is TGCGCCAGCAGCCAAGATTCAGGGCCAGGGGGATCGTGGGAGCAGTACTTC.

This sequence joins TRBV10-3 and TRBJ2-3; 9 bases fit TRBD2. This CDR3 contains 13 residues. V lost 10 bases and J lost 0; bases outside the gene matches: 2. Germline CDR1 reads ENHRY; CDR2 reads SYGVKD. CDR3 sequence: CASGTSSTDTQYF. CDR3 nucleotide sequence: TGTGCCAGCGGGACTAGCAGCACAGATACGCAGTATTTT.

The V gene is TRBV4-3, the J gene TRBJ2-2; D is uncertain. CDR3 size: 12 residues. The V and J ends lost 2 bases and 7 bases respectively, with 5 bases between them. Germline CDR1 reads LGHNA; CDR2 reads YSLEER. This chain's CDR3 is CASSQMFGELFF. The CDR3 DNA is TGCGCCAGCAGCCAAATGTTCGGGGAGCTGTTTTTT.

V gene TRBV28 combines with J gene TRBJ2-7; 12 positions agree with TRBD2. CDR1 and CDR2 (germline): MDHEN, SYDVKM. Trimming took 7 bases from V and 9 from J; bases not matched to a gene: 13. This CDR3 is built from 15 residues. In DNA form, the CDR3 reads TGTGCCAGCATCCCAGGACTAGCGGGGCCCCCTCGGCAGTACTTC. As protein: CASIPGLAGPPRQYF.

The J gene is TRBJ2-7, the V gene TRBV7-9, with 8 bases lining up with TRBD1. The germline V gene has CDR1 SEHNR and CDR2 FQNEAQ (reference sequence). This CDR3 region has 15 residues. J lost 4 bases, V lost 5 bases, and 10 bases had no gene match. The CDR3: CASSPRQGKLYEQYF. DNA for the CDR3: TGTGCCAGCAGCCCAAGACAGGGGAAGCTTTACGAGCAGTACTTC. Variable domain in full (rest from reference TRBV7-9 and TRBJ2-7): DTGVSQNPRHKITKRGQNVTFRCDPISEHNRLYWYRQTLGQGPEFLTYFQNEAQLEKSRLLSDRFSAERPKGSFSTLEIQRTEQGDSAMYLCASSPRQGKLYEQYFGPGTRLTVT.

This rearrangement joins TRBV29-1 to TRBJ2-1; tentative D call: TRBD1 (6 bases). V lost 3 bases and J 9 bases, leaving 6 bases between the germline ends. The CDR3 has 10 residues. CDR1 and CDR2 (germline): SQVTM, ANQGSEA. The chain's CDR3 is CSVDRGEQFF. The CDR3 DNA follows: TGCAGCGTTGACAGGGGTGAGCAGTTCTTC.

This clone was recorded a few times. The genes are TRBV4-2 and TRBJ1-1; D gene uncertain. This CDR3 has 14 residues. CDR1 and CDR2 from the germline V gene are LGHNA and YNFKEQ. Deletions cut 0 bases from V and 4 bases from J, with 9 bases between. CDR3 protein: CASSQDWGSTEAFF. In nucleotides, the CDR3 is TGTGCCAGCAGCCAAGATTGGGGTAGCACTGAAGCTTTCTTT.

The V call is TRBV30, the J call TRBJ2-7, with no clear D. Trimming left V 2 bases short and J 6 bases short, with 14 bases between. There are 13 residues in the CDR3. The germline CDR1 and CDR2 sequences are GTSNPN and SVGIG (reference sequence). In DNA, the CDR3 is TGTGCCTGGAGTCAATTGGCTTTAACCGAGCAGTACTTC. Its protein is CAWSQLALTEQYF.

V gene TRBV11-2 combines with J gene TRBJ2-7; D uncertain. Trimming removed 1 base from V and 5 bases from J, with 6 bases in between. CDR1 and CDR2 from the germline V gene are SGHAT and FQNNGV. The CDR3 is made up of 12 amino acids. CDR3 sequence (DNA): TGTGCCAGCAGCTTAGTACCGCACGAGCAGTACTTC. It translates to CASSLVPHEQYF.

The J gene is TRBJ1-5, the V gene TRBV6-4; TRBD1 aligns across 9 bases. Trimming removed 7 bases from V and 3 bases from J; junction bases left unmatched: 4. The germline V gene has CDR1 MRHNA and CDR2 SNTAGT. CDR3 size: 14 residues. CDR3 in amino acids: CASNNRGPNQPQHF. The CDR3 nucleotides are TGTGCCAGCAATAACAGGGGGCCCAATCAGCCCCAGCATTTT.

The chain has TRBV28 and TRBJ1-4; D call uncertain. The CDR3 contains 15 residues. Germline V gives CDR1 MDHEN, CDR2 SYDVKM. The V and J ends lost 7 bases and 7 bases respectively, with 19 bases between them. The CDR3 region is CASTRGQAKGEKLFF. The CDR3 coding sequence is TGTGCCAGCACCAGAGGTCAGGCCAAGGGTGAAAAACTGTTTTTT.

V and J are TRBV14 and TRBJ2-7, with 9 positions matching TRBD1. Trimming took 5 bases from V and 2 from J; bases not matched to a gene: 7. This CDR3 region has 15 residues. Germline lookup yields CDR1 SGHDN and CDR2 FVKESK. The CDR3 spells CASSSGTGNTYEQYF. The CDR3 coding sequence is TGTGCCAGCAGCTCCGGGACAGGGAACACCTACGAGCAGTACTTC.

The chain couples TRBV25-1 to TRBJ1-2, with a tentative D call TRBD1 (5 bases). The CDR3 totals 15 residues. In germline, CDR1 is MGHDK, CDR2 SYGVNS. V lost 0 bases and J 6 bases, leaving 14 bases between the germline ends. DNA of the CDR3: TGTGCCAGCAGTGAATACCAGGGTAGTCCTCATGGCTACACCTTC. Amino acids: CASSEYQGSPHGYTF.

The chain combines TRBV11-2 with TRBJ1-4; 9 bases align to TRBD1. J was trimmed by 3 bases and V by 4 bases; bases with no gene match: 12. The CDR3 totals 18 residues. Germline CDR1 is SGHAT and CDR2 is FQNNGV. The CDR3 reads CASSSPGQGVGANEKLFF. CDR3 sequence (DNA): TGTGCCAGCAGCTCACCGGGACAGGGCGTTGGAGCTAATGAAAAACTGTTTTTT. Based on the CDR3 plus reference TRBV11-2 and TRBJ1-4, the full variable domain is EAGVAQSPRYKIIEKRQSVAFWCNPISGHATLYWYQQILGQGPKLLIQFQNNGVVDDSQLPKDRFSAERLKGVDSTLKIQPAKLEDSAVYLCASSSPGQGVGANEKLFFGSGTQLSVL.